These T cell receptor beta chains were read from a single sample in a study of blood T cell repertoires in COVID-19. Only in-frame clones appear in the TCRdb table, and some are missing; sequencing was by immunoSEQ multiplex PCR. The sample includes 200,000 to 250,000 clones, around 89% of them seen just once. Sequencing input: PBMCs or T cells enriched from blood (not recorded which). Every receptor here comes from a young man who had been exposed to COVID-19. The CDR3 runs from the conserved cysteine through the conserved F or W. Fields, in order: D gene, J gene, V gene, clone size, CDR3 protein, CDR3 DNA. A D gene is named only where the DNA matches it firmly. The size entry is marked missing in some rows and otherwise reads once, few, many or a size class.

>.|TRBJ2-1|TRBV11-3|.
CASSLEGVRHNEQFF
TGTGCCAGCAGCTTAGAAGGTGTCAGGCACAATGAGCAGTTCTTC
>TRBD1|TRBJ2-7|TRBV5-6|.
CASKQGYEQYF
TGTGCCAGCAAACAGGGGTACGAGCAGTACTTC
>.|TRBJ2-1|TRBV2|.
CASMGFSYNEQFF
TGTGCCAGCATGGGCTTTTCCTACAATGAGCAGTTCTTC
>TRBD1|TRBJ1-5|TRBV5-5|.
CASSWAETGYNQPQHF
TGTGCCAGCAGCTGGGCCGAGACAGGGTACAATCAGCCCCAGCATTTT
>.|TRBJ2-6|TRBV5-1|.
CASSLDSSGANVLTF
TGCGCCAGCAGCTTAGACAGCTCTGGGGCCAACGTCCTGACTTTC
>.|TRBJ2-3|TRBV6-2/TRBV6-3|.
CASSYWGQYSNQPQYF
TGTGCCAGCAGTTACTGGGGCCAGTATAGCAATCAGCCCCAGTATTTT
>TRBD1|TRBJ2-3|TRBV28|.
CASSWGQGVSFTDTQYF
TGTGCCAGCAGTTGGGGACAGGGAGTTAGCTTCACAGATACGCAGTATTTT
>TRBD1|TRBJ1-2|TRBV9|.
CASSPQGARGLLGGYTF
TGTGCCAGCAGCCCCCAGGGGGCTCGGGGGCTACTAGGTGGCTACACCTTC
>.|TRBJ2-5|TRBV6-5|.
CATLGAGTQYF
TGTGCCACCCTCGGTGCGGGGACCCAGTACTTC
>.|TRBJ1-2|TRBV6-2/TRBV6-3|.
CASSYSGGNKYGYTF
TGTGCCAGCAGTTACTCGGGAGGGAATAAATATGGCTACACCTTC
>.|TRBJ1-5|TRBV30|.
CAWSVEGWQPQHF
TGTGCCTGGAGTGTTGAGGGTTGGCAGCCCCAGCATTTT
>TRBD1|TRBJ1-5|TRBV27|few
CASSSQRDRGRNQPQHF
TGTGCCAGCAGTTCCCAAAGGGACAGGGGGCGCAATCAGCCCCAGCATTTT
>TRBD2|TRBJ2-2|TRBV7-2|.
CASSLEASGGALNGELFF
TGTGCCAGCAGCTTAGAAGCTAGCGGGGGGGCCTTAAACGGGGAGCTGTTTTTT
>.|TRBJ1-1|TRBV19|.
CASSFDSTEAFF
TGTGCCAGTAGTTTTGACAGCACTGAAGCTTTCTTT
>.|TRBJ2-3|TRBV7-3|once
CASSRTIGFGYTQYF
TGTGCCAGCAGCCGAACTATCGGGTTCGGGTATACGCAGTATTTT
>TRBD1|TRBJ1-2|TRBV11-2|.
CASSLNRGGGGYTF
TGTGCCAGCAGCTTGAACAGGGGAGGAGGCGGCTACACCTTC
>.|TRBJ1-5|TRBV7-8|once
CASSFTMGFNQPQHF
TGTGCCAGCAGCTTCACTATGGGTTTCAATCAGCCCCAGCATTTT
>TRBD2|TRBJ2-3|TRBV7-2|.
CASSLGGRTSGGDTQYF
TGTGCCAGCAGCTTAGGAGGAAGGACTAGCGGGGGAGATACGCAGTATTTT
>.|TRBJ1-3|TRBV12-3/TRBV12-4|.
CASRMTAGNTIYF
TGTGCCAGCAGAATGACAGCTGGAAACACCATATATTTT
>.|TRBJ2-2|TRBV3-1/TRBV3-2|.
CASSPSYRAGELFF
TGTGCCAGCAGCCCCAGCTACAGGGCCGGGGAGCTGTTTTTT
>.|TRBJ1-6|TRBV3-1/TRBV3-2|.
CASSQVSGETGSPLHF
TGTGCCAGCAGCCAAGTAAGTGGCGAAACGGGTTCACCCCTCCACTTT
>.|TRBJ2-5|TRBV29-1|.
CSVEVGDIGRTRETQYF
TGCAGCGTTGAAGTCGGCGACATAGGACGGACAAGGGAGACCCAGTACTTC
>TRBD2|TRBJ2-2|TRBV7-6|.
CASSLLAGDYTGELFF
TGTGCCAGCAGCCTCCTAGCGGGGGACTACACCGGGGAGCTGTTTTTT
>.|TRBJ1-2|TRBV19|.
CASKRQDSPYGYTF
TGTGCCAGTAAGAGACAGGATTCACCCTATGGCTACACCTTC
>.|TRBJ2-3|TRBV11-1|.
CASSYNTDTQYF
TGTGCCAGCAGCTACAACACAGATACGCAGTATTTT
>.|TRBJ2-7|TRBV3-1/TRBV3-2|.
CASSLNREGYEQYF
TGTGCCAGCAGCCTGAACAGGGAAGGGTACGAGCAGTACTTC
>TRBD1|TRBJ2-6|TRBV4-2|.
CASSQEGTGGTGANVLTF
TGTGCCAGCAGCCAAGAAGGGACAGGGGGCACTGGGGCCAACGTCCTGACTTTC
>TRBD2|TRBJ2-2|TRBV10-3|.
CATGLAVGTGELFF
TGTGCCACCGGACTAGCGGTCGGCACCGGGGAGCTGTTTTTT
>.|TRBJ1-6|TRBV2|.
CASCGHSYNSPLHF
TGTGCCAGCTGTGGGCACTCCTATAATTCACCCCTCCACTTT
>TRBD1|TRBJ2-7|TRBV3-1/TRBV3-2|.
CASSGDRLMKQYF
TGTGCCAGCAGCGGGGACAGGTTAATGAAGCAGTACTTC
>TRBD2|TRBJ2-1|TRBV3-1/TRBV3-2|.
CASSQDVLAVYNEQFF
TGTGCCAGCAGCCAAGATGTGCTAGCGGTATACAATGAGCAGTTCTTC
>.|TRBJ2-1|TRBV6-5|.
CASNGDNEQFF
TGTGCCAGCAACGGGGACAATGAGCAGTTCTTC
>.|TRBJ1-6|TRBV9|.
CASSVGGKVNSPLHF
TGTGCCAGCAGCGTAGGGGGCAAAGTTAATTCACCCCTCCACTTT
>.|TRBJ1-6|TRBV4-3|.
CASSQDRRDSPLHF
TGCGCCAGCAGCCAAGATCGGAGGGATTCACCCCTCCACTTT
>.|TRBJ1-5|TRBV7-9|.
CASSLEGRGPQHF
TGTGCCAGCAGCTTAGAAGGAAGGGGGCCCCAGCATTTT
>.|TRBJ1-4|TRBV2|.
CASSWFRATNEKLFF
TGTGCCAGCAGTTGGTTCAGGGCGACTAATGAAAAACTGTTTTTT
>TRBD1|TRBJ1-2|TRBV12-3/TRBV12-4|.
CASGQGVDGYTF
TGTGCCAGCGGACAGGGGGTCGATGGCTACACCTTC
>.|TRBJ2-7|TRBV3-1/TRBV3-2|.
CASSQVQRGEQYF
TGTGCCAGCAGCCAAGTACAACGGGGGGAGCAGTACTTC
>TRBD1|TRBJ1-2|TRBV18|few
CASSPPGTGVYGYTF
TGTGCCAGCTCACCACCGGGGACAGGGGTCTATGGCTACACCTTC
>.|TRBJ1-2|TRBV25-1|once
CASSESQVNYGYTF
TGTGCCAGCAGTGAATCTCAGGTAAACTATGGCTACACCTTC
>TRBD2|TRBJ2-3|TRBV5-1|.
CASSFWTTSGPRRGTDTQYF
TGCGCCAGCAGCTTCTGGACGACTAGCGGGCCGAGGAGGGGCACAGATACGCAGTATTTT
>TRBD2|TRBJ2-2|TRBV2|few
CASSLRLAGTTGELFF
TGTGCCAGCAGTCTTAGACTAGCGGGGACCACCGGGGAGCTGTTTTTT
>.|TRBJ1-1|TRBV21-1|once
CASSKGQPMNTEAFF
TGTGCCAGCAGCAAGGGACAGCCAATGAACACTGAAGCTTTCTTT